The clone carrying this T cell receptor (beta chain) turned up a few times. The data were obtained in a study of blood T cells in healthy people across ages. Next came a second PCR, run for roughly 7 to 12 cycles, which used a sample-barcoded 5' primer along with a J-beta primer mix. Via MiXCR, TCRdb re-called the 5' RACE reads, giving one row per CDR3 protein. The table shows more than 1,000,000 distinct CDR3 sequences, with approximately 25% occurring only once. The CDR3 runs to 16 residues. V gave up 2 bases and J gave up 7 bases, with 18 bases separating them. Germline V lookup: CDR1 SGHTA, CDR2 FQGNSA. The sample also formed part of further work on T cells of mothers and their children. That report adds: Every microgram of extracted RNA entered cDNA synthesis, roughly 1.5 ug per 15 ul. T cell clones that were persistent and microchimeric went undetected.

Sequenced input: blood. This clonotype was sampled from a girl aged 2 to 10 in good health. The chain links TRBV7-2 to TRBJ2-1; tentative D call: TRBD2 (5 bases). CDR3 sequence (DNA): TGTGCCAGCAGCTTATATCCTGACGGGGAGAGGAATGAGCAGTTCTTC. Amino acid sequence: CASSLYPDGERNEQFF.